The 31 T cell receptor beta chains listed next were all sequenced from one sample in a study of blood T cell repertoires in COVID-19 (dated by TCRdb to 2019 to 2021). To prepare the library, the immunoSEQ multiplex PCR assay was applied. TCRdb re-hosts the immuneACCESS table, in-frame sequences only. Its copies lack some clones; in the studies checked, an unresolved V gene accounts for under half of them, and the cause for the rest is not known. In this sample the table shows fewer than 300,000 clones, around 90% of which occur a single time. Roughly 1.1% of the sample is held by the ten biggest clonotypes. The sequenced sample consisted of PBMCs or T cells enriched from blood (not recorded which). The source of these receptors is a woman under 40 who had recovered from COVID-19.

J is TRBJ2-1 and V is TRBV7-9, with 8 bases identical to TRBD1. The CDR3 runs to 15 residues. Germline CDR1 and CDR2: SEHNR and FQNEAQ (reference sequence). V was clipped by 1 base and J by 5 bases; unmatched bases: 4. The CDR3 DNA reads TGTGCCAGCAGCTTAGTGGGACAGGTCAACAATGAGCAGTTCTTC. Amino acids: CASSLVGQVNNEQFF.

The chain links TRBV18 to TRBJ2-1; D possibly corresponds to TRBD2 (6 bases). CDR1 and CDR2 from the germline V gene are KGHSH and LQKENI. There are 15 residues in the CDR3. The ends were cut back, 2 bases at V and 7 bases at J, with 15 bases in the middle. The CDR3 DNA follows: TGTGCCAGCTCACCAAGGAGGGACTGGCGAAATGAGCAGTTCTTC. Encoded protein: CASSPRRDWRNEQFF. Filled out from reference TRBV18 and TRBJ2-1, the complete variable domain reads NAGVMQNPRHLVRRRGQEARLRCSPMKGHSHVYWYRQLPEEGLKFMVYLQKENIIDESGMPKERFSAEFPKEGPSILRIQQVVRGDSAAYFCASSPRRDWRNEQFFGPGTRLTVL.

The V call is TRBV7-3, the J call TRBJ2-3; D possibly corresponds to TRBD1 (6 bases). Trimming removed 4 bases from V and 2 bases from J, with 13 bases in between. Germline values: CDR1 SGHTA, CDR2 FQGTGA. CDR3 length equals 15 residues. CDR3 in DNA: TGTGCCAGCAGCTCGACAGGACTCACCACAGATACGCAGTATTTT. Amino acid sequence: CASSSTGLTTDTQYF.

This chain links TRBV4-3 with TRBJ2-1; 13 positions match TRBD2. The J segment lost 4 bases and the V segment lost 1 base, leaving 7 bases of the junction unmatched. The germline V gene encodes CDR1 LGHNA and CDR2 YSLEER. The length of the CDR3 is 18 residues. Here the CDR3 DNA reads TGCGCCAGCAGCCAAGTACTAGCGGGAGGGGGATCTTACAATGAGCAGTTCTTC. Protein: CASSQVLAGGGSYNEQFF.

This clone was detected a few times. The chain carries TRBV5-1 and TRBJ1-2; weak D call: TRBD1 (5 bases). Germline loops: CDR1 SGHRS, CDR2 YFSETQ. This CDR3 comprises 17 residues. V lost 1 base to trimming and J lost 3 bases, with 19 bases between them. As DNA, the CDR3 is TGCGCCAGCAGCTTGCTGGGGGGATTAGGTAAAGACTATGGCTACACCTTC. This codes for CASSLLGGLGKDYGYTF.

The chain is built from TRBV28 and TRBJ2-7; the D gene is possibly TRBD2 (6 bases). The CDR3 is 14 residues long. The germline V and J ends were trimmed by 2 bases and 4 bases, with 12 bases remaining between them. CDR1 MDHEN and CDR2 SYDVKM come from the germline V gene. The CDR3, as DNA: TGTGCCAGCAGTTTAGGTAGCGGCCCATACGAGCAGTACTTC. It codes for CASSLGSGPYEQYF.

The chain uses TRBV7-9 and TRBJ2-2, with D possibly matching TRBD1 (5 bases). The CDR3 is 16 residues long. The germline V and J ends were trimmed by 0 bases and 9 bases, with 17 bases remaining between them. Germline assignment: CDR1 SEHNR and CDR2 FQNEAQ (reference sequence). Here the CDR3 reads CASSLATGPEVRELFF. Here the CDR3 DNA reads TGTGCCAGCAGCTTAGCCACAGGTCCCGAAGTCAGGGAGCTGTTTTTT.

The gene calls are TRBV20-1 and TRBJ2-2; D unclear. V lost 2 bases and J 7 bases, leaving 5 bases between the germline ends. Germline V gene data show CDR1 as DFQATT and CDR2 as SNEGSKA (reference sequence). The CDR3 consists of 11 residues. CDR3 in DNA: TGCAGTGCTAGACTTTACGGGGAGCTGTTTTTT. It specifies CSARLYGELFF.

The CDR3: CASSLTGGQPQHF. The CDR3 region has the DNA TGTGCCAGCAGTTTAACAGGGGGTCAGCCCCAGCATTTT. This rearrangement joins TRBV27 to TRBJ1-5; TRBD1 agrees at 8 bases. The CDR3 runs 13 residues. V was pared by 2 bases and J by 6 bases, with 0 bases of the junction left unmatched. Germline CDR1 MNHEY, CDR2 SMNVEV (reference sequence).

The chain is built from TRBV18 and TRBJ1-6; TRBD1 aligns across 7 bases. Germline lookup yields CDR1 KGHSH and CDR2 LQKENI. V dropped 4 bases and J dropped 5; count of bases not matched to a gene: 2. The CDR3 extends over 14 amino acids. Written as DNA, the CDR3 is TGTGCCAGCTCACGCACAGGGGATAATTCACCCCTCCACTTT. It is translated as CASSRTGDNSPLHF.

The rearrangement joins TRBV18 to TRBJ2-4, with no clear D. In germline, CDR1 is KGHSH, CDR2 LQKENI. This CDR3 comprises 14 residues. Trimming removed 3 bases at V and 0 bases at J, with 6 bases between. CDR3 DNA sequence: TGTGCCAGCTCACCGCCGGTAGCCAAAAACATTCAGTACTTC. It is translated as CASSPPVAKNIQYF.

The CDR3 bases are TGTGCCAGCAGTGGAAAGGACAGGATAAGCTCCTACGAGCAGTACTTC. As protein: CASSGKDRISSYEQYF. This sequence joins TRBV27 and TRBJ2-7, with 7 positions matching TRBD1. The CDR3 length is 16 residues. Trimming took 5 bases from V and 0 from J; bases not matched to a gene: 10. Germline loops: CDR1 MNHEY, CDR2 SMNVEV (reference sequence).

This clone was picked up one time. The chain carries TRBV30 and TRBJ2-5; D call uncertain. Trimming removed 4 bases at V and 3 bases at J, with 6 bases between. Germline loops: CDR1 GTSNPN, CDR2 SVGIG (reference sequence). The CDR3 has 11 amino acids. CDR3: CAWTHKETQYF. The CDR3 DNA reads as TGTGCCTGGACACACAAAGAGACCCAGTACTTC.

The CDR3 loop is CASSQELYSLAPVKQFF. CDR3 bases: TGCGCCAGCAGCCAAGAGTTGTATAGCCTAGCGCCCGTTAAGCAGTTCTTC. The chain combines TRBV4-3 with TRBJ2-1, with D tentatively TRBD2 (6 bases). Trimming took off 0 bases at V and 11 bases at J, with 23 bases between the two ends. CDR1 is LGHNA and CDR2 is YSLEER in the germline V gene. This CDR3 is 17 amino acids long.

V gene TRBV3-1 (or the pseudogene TRBV3-2) combines with J gene TRBJ1-1, with D unclear. The CDR3 is 15 residues long. V lost 0 bases to trimming and J lost 5 bases, with 13 bases between them. The V gene's germline CDR1 is LGHDT and CDR2 YNNKEL (reference sequence). The DNA of the CDR3 is TGTGCCAGCAGCCAAGATATAGGCCTGAGGACTGAAGCTTTCTTT. Translation gives CASSQDIGLRTEAFF.

This clone was recorded once. J is TRBJ2-5 and V is TRBV7-6, with D perhaps matching TRBD2 (6 bases). This CDR3 spans 17 amino acids. The V gene lost 1 base and the J gene lost 1 base, with 16 bases spanning the gap. Germline CDR1 is SGHVS and CDR2 is FNYEAQ. CDR3 bases: TGTGCCAGCAGCTTAGGAGATGTCGGGAGCCTCCAAGAGACCCAGTACTTC. Its translation: CASSLGDVGSLQETQYF.

The chain couples TRBV24-1 to TRBJ2-3, with 9 nucleotides matching TRBD1. The germline CDR1 and CDR2 sequences are KGHDR and SFDVKD. V lost 2 bases to trimming and J lost 0 bases; unmatched junction nucleotides: 2. The CDR3 length is 16 residues. The CDR3 DNA reads as TGTGCCACCAGTGATTCCGGGACAGGGAGCACAGATACGCAGTATTTT. Encoded protein: CATSDSGTGSTDTQYF.

J is TRBJ2-2 and V is TRBV30, with unresolved D. Trimming removed 0 bases from V and 0 bases from J, with 5 bases in between. The V gene's germline CDR1 is GTSNPN and CDR2 SVGIG (reference sequence). CDR3 length: 14 amino acids. CDR3 in DNA: TGTGCCTGGAGTGTACTGGCGAACACCGGGGAGCTGTTTTTT. It yields the protein CAWSVLANTGELFF.

The chain links TRBV30 to TRBJ1-5; 8 bases are shared with TRBD1. Germline V gives CDR1 GTSNPN, CDR2 SVGIG (reference sequence). Trimming took 6 bases from V and 6 from J; bases not matched to a gene: 7. This CDR3 is 13 amino acids long. The CDR3, as DNA: TGTGCCTGTAAGGGACAGGCTGGTCAGCCCCAGCATTTT. It is translated as CACKGQAGQPQHF.

The rearrangement joins TRBV28 to TRBJ1-1, with D possibly matching TRBD1 (5 bases). The CDR3 is made up of 16 amino acids. Germline CDR1 is MDHEN and CDR2 is SYDVKM. V lost 5 bases and J lost 0, with 16 bases in between. CDR3 bases: TGTGCCAGCAGTCTCCCAGGGTACGGCATGAACACTGAAGCTTTCTTT. It translates to CASSLPGYGMNTEAFF. Variable domain in full (rest from reference TRBV28 and TRBJ1-1): DVKVTQSSRYLVKRTGEKVFLECVQDMDHENMFWYRQDPGLGLRLIYFSYDVKMKEKGDIPEGYSVSREKKERFSLILESASTNQTSMYLCASSLPGYGMNTEAFFGQGTRLTVV.

The chain links TRBV7-3 to TRBJ1-1, with 9 nucleotides matching TRBD1. Trimming cost V 1 base and J 2 bases; bases outside gene matches: 17. The CDR3 extends over 20 amino acids. Looked up from germline, CDR1 is SGHTA and CDR2 is FQGTGA. The CDR3 DNA follows: TGTGCCAGCAGCTTAAGTGGACAGGGGCGGCTAACCACAAAAAACACTGAAGCTTTCTTT. Translation: CASSLSGQGRLTTKNTEAFF. The full variable domain, its missing parts supplied by reference TRBV7-3 and TRBJ1-1, is GAGVSQTPSNKVTEKGKYVELRCDPISGHTALYWYRQSLGQGPEFLIYFQGTGAADDSGLPNDRFFAVRPEGSVSTLKIQRTERGDSAVYLCASSLSGQGRLTTKNTEAFFGQGTRLTVV.

The rearrangement uses TRBV14 and TRBJ1-4; weak D call: TRBD1 (6 bases). The CDR3 has 14 residues. The V end was cut by 3 bases, the J end by 10 bases, with 15 bases between. CDR1 and CDR2 (germline): SGHDN, FVKESK. CDR3 nucleotides: TGTGCCAGCAGCCAGGATATCACGACAGGAAAACTGTTTTTT. The encoded protein is CASSQDITTGKLFF.

The chain uses TRBV19 and TRBJ1-2; 7 nucleotides line up with TRBD1. CDR1 and CDR2 from the germline V gene are LNHDA and SQIVND (reference sequence). The CDR3 extends over 14 amino acids. The V and J ends lost 5 bases and 0 bases, in that order; junction bases with no gene match: 3. The CDR3: CASSVQGANYGYTF. CDR3 DNA sequence: TGTGCCAGTAGTGTGCAGGGGGCTAACTATGGCTACACCTTC.

The chain links TRBV5-5 to TRBJ2-1, with 7 bases aligning to TRBD2. The CDR3 consists of 14 residues. The V gene end was trimmed by 4 bases and the J gene end by 9 bases; junction bases not matched to a gene: 10. Germline V gene lookup returns CDR1 SGHKS and CDR2 YYEKEE (reference sequence). The CDR3 is CASSKPGTNFEQFF. CDR3 nucleotide sequence: TGTGCCAGCAGCAAACCCGGGACTAATTTTGAGCAGTTCTTC.

This chain links TRBV12-3 or TRBV12-4 with TRBJ1-1; D is undetermined. V was trimmed by 6 bases and J by 5 bases, leaving 10 bases between them. The CDR3 contains 12 residues. CDR3 coding DNA: TGTGCCAGCAGCAAATCCCAAACTGAAGCTTTCTTT. As protein: CASSKSQTEAFF.

In DNA form, the CDR3 reads TGTGCCACCAGTGATTTCGTTAGCAATCAGCCCCAGCATTTT. Amino acids: CATSDFVSNQPQHF. V usage is TRBV24-1 and J usage is TRBJ1-5; D gene uncertain. With 1 base removed from V and 0 bases from J, the gap between germline ends came to 3 bases. The CDR3 loop spans 14 amino acids. CDR1 KGHDR and CDR2 SFDVKD come from the germline V gene.

The rearrangement links TRBV5-1 to TRBJ1-4, with D possibly being TRBD1 (5 bases). Between the trimmed V and J ends, which lost 0 bases and 6 bases, there was a span of 9 bases. The CDR3 totals 14 residues. Germline CDR1 SGHRS, CDR2 YFSETQ. For the CDR3, the DNA is TGCGCCAGCAGCTTGGAAGGGGCGGATGAAAAACTGTTTTTT. Encoded protein: CASSLEGADEKLFF.

V and J are TRBV11-2 and TRBJ2-7; weak D call: TRBD1 (5 bases). Trimming removed 5 bases at V and 3 bases at J, with 17 bases between. Germline CDR1 is SGHAT and CDR2 is FQNNGV. The CDR3 is 15 residues long. Written as DNA, the CDR3 is TGTGCCAGCAGCCGAGACAGTTCCCCTCTCTACGAGCAGTACTTC. This sequence encodes CASSRDSSPLYEQYF.

This sequence joins TRBV4-2 and TRBJ2-7; 12 nucleotides line up with TRBD2. Germline loops: CDR1 LGHNA, CDR2 YNFKEQ. J gave up 3 bases and V 2 bases, and 5 bases lay outside the gene matches. The CDR3 covers 16 residues. The CDR3 here is CASSQSGLAGNYEQYF. In nucleotides, the CDR3 is TGTGCCAGCAGCCAATCAGGACTAGCGGGGAACTACGAGCAGTACTTC.

This clone came up once. The CDR3 protein is CASTRRRGTGYDGEAFF. The CDR3 DNA follows: TGTGCCAGCACCCGAAGGAGAGGGACAGGGTATGATGGTGAAGCTTTCTTT. The chain links TRBV27 to TRBJ1-1; 9 bases are a match to TRBD1. V shed 7 bases and J 7 bases; nucleotides not matched to a gene: 19. The CDR3 spans 17 residues. The germline V gene has CDR1 MNHEY and CDR2 SMNVEV (reference sequence).

The rearrangement joins TRBV27 to TRBJ2-6; perhaps TRBD1 as D (5 bases). Trimming took off 6 bases at V and 3 bases at J, with 12 bases between the two ends. This CDR3 spans 15 amino acids. Germline CDR1 is MNHEY and CDR2 is SMNVEV (reference sequence). In nucleotides, the CDR3 is TGTGCCAGCAGCCCAGGGTACGGTGGGGCCAACGTCCTGACTTTC. It encodes CASSPGYGGANVLTF.